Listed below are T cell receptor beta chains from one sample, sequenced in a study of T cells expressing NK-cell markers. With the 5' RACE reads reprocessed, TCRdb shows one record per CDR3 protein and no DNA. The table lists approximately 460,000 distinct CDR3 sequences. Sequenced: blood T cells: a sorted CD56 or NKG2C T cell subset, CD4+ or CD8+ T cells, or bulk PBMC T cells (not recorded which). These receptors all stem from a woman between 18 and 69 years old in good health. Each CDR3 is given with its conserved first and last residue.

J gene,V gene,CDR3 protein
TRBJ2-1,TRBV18,CASSQGTSGTYNEQFF
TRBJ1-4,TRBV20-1,CSASTSSNEKLFF
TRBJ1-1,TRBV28,CASSTPSDRNTEAFF
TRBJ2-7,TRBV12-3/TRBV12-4,CASSLDGTYEQYF
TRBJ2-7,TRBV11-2,CASSLGSSGSAYEQYF
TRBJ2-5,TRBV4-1,CASSQVARGGVVF
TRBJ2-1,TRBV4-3,CASSQEEGQSDEQFF
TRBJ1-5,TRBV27,CASSLFGGLNQPQHF
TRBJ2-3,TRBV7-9,CASSHLGAGGPDTQYF
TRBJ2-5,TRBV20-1,CSAPSWGGVVETQYF
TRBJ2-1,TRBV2,CASSEIGLAINNEQFF
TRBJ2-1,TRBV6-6,CASRRDGYNEQFF
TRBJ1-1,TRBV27,CASTKVPGRGTEAFF
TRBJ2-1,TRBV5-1,CASSLNAQLYNEQFF
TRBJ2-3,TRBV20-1,CSARRITDTQYF
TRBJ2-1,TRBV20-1,CSARDYPMHYNEQFF
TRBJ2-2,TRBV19,CASSPRDRVVTGELFF
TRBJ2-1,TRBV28,CASSSRTTGSYNEQFF
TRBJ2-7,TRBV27,CASSFTGQGGEQYF
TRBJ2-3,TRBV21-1,CASSPPTPGKRDTQYF
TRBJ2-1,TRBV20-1,CSARDRAGGWNEQFF
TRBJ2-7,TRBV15,CATSRGAAFGQQYEQYF
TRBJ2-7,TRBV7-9,CASSFPPATSGYEQYF
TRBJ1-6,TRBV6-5,CASSYGDAYNSPLHF
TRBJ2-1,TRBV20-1,CSARAGANPRVQFF
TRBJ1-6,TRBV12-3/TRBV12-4,CASSGSWVSGNSPLHF
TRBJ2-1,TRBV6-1,CASGDITTHNEQFF
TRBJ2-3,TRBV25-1,CASSPPKWGQNTDTQYF
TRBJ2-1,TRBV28,CASTLGLAAYNEQFF
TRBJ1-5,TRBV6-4,CASSETGGNQPQHF
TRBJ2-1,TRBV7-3,CASSLESGNEQFF
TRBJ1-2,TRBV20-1,CSAREGPYGYTF
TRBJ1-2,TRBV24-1,CATSDPGQTYGYTF
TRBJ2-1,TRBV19,CASTTGTRGYNEQFF
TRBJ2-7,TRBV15,CATSRDKGTATYEQYF
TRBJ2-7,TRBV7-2,CASSTDTSYEQYF
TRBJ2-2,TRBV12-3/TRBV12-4,CASSLTGPRAGELFF
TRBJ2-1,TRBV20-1,CSARWGRRDNEQFF
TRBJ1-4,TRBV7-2,CASSLWGTTNEKLFF
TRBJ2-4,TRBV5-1,CASSLNAGAKNIQYF
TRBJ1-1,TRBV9,CASSQQGTEAFF
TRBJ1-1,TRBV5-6,CASSLSGRDIEAFF
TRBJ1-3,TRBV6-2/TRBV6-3,CAPGQGTNTIYF
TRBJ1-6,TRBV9,CASSVAYGYNSPLHF
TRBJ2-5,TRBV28,CASSPRHRVPTSVETQYF